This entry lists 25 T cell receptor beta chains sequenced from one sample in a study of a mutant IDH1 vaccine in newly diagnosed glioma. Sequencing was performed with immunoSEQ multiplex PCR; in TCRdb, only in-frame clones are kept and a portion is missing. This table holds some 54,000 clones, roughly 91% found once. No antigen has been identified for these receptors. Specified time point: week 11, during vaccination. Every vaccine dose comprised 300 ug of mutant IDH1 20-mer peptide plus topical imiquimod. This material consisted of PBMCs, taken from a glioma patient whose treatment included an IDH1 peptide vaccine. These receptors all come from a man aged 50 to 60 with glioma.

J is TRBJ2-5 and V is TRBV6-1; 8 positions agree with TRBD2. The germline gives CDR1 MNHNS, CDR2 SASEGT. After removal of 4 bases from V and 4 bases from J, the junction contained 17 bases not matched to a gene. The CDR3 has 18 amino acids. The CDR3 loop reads CASSGLGAGATRGETQYF. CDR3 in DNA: TGTGCCAGCAGTGGATTGGGAGCGGGGGCGACTAGGGGAGAGACCCAGTACTTC.

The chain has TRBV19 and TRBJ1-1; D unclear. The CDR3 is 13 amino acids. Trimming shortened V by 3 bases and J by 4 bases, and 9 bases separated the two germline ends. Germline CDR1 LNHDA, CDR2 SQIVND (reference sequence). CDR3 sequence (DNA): TGTGCCAGTAGTATCCCCGCCGGCACTGAAGCTTTCTTT. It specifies CASSIPAGTEAFF.

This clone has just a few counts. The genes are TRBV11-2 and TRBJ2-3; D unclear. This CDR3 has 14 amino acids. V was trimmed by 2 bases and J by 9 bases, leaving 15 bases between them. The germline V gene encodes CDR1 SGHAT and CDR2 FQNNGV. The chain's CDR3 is CASSLSPSVGTQYF. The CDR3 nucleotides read TGTGCCAGCAGCTTAAGCCCCTCGGTTGGGACGCAGTATTTT.

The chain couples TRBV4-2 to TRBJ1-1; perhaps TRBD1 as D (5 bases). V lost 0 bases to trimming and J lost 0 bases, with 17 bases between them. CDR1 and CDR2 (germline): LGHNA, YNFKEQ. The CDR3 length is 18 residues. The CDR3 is CASSQDTYPVGLNTEAFF. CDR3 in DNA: TGTGCCAGCAGCCAAGATACGTACCCAGTGGGGCTGAACACTGAAGCTTTCTTT.

CDR3 amino acids: CATQRGGRDGYTF. In DNA, the CDR3 is TGTGCCACCCAGAGGGGGGGCCGGGATGGCTACACCTTC. The rearrangement links TRBV19 to TRBJ1-2; possibly TRBD1 for D (6 bases). Germline V lookup: CDR1 LNHDA, CDR2 SQIVND (reference sequence). The CDR3 contains 13 residues. V was cut by 10 bases and J by 6 bases, with 18 bases left in between. The entire variable domain, with the rest obtained from reference TRBV19 and TRBJ1-2, is as follows: DGGITQSPKYLFRKEGQNVTLSCEQNLNHDAMYWYRQDPGQGLRLIYYSQIVNDFQKGDIAEGYSVSREKKESFPLTVTSAQKNPTAFYLCATQRGGRDGYTFGSGTRLTVV.

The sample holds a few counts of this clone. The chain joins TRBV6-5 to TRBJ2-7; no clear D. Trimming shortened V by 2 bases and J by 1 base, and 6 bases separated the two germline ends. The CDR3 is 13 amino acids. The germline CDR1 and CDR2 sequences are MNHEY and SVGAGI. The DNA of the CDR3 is TGTGCCAGCAGTTACGGGATATCCTACGAGCAGTACTTC. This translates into CASSYGISYEQYF.

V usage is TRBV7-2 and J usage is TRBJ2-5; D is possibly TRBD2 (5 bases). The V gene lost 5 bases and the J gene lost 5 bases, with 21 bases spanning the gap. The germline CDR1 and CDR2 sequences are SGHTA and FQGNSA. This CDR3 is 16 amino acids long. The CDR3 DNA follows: TGTGCCAGCAGCGTCGTTAGCGTAGTGTATACGGAGACCCAGTACTTC. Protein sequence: CASSVVSVVYTETQYF.

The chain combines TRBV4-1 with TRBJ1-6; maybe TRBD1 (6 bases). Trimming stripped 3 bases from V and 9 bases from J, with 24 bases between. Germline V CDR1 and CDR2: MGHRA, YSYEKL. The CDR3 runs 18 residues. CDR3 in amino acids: CASSHPIRAGVDGSPLHF. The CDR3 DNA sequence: TGCGCCAGCAGCCATCCAATAAGGGCAGGGGTTGATGGTTCACCCCTCCACTTT.

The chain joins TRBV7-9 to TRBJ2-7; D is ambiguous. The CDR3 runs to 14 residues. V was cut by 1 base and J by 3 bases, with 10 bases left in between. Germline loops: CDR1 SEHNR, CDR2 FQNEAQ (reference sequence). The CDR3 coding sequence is TGTGCCAGCAGCTTAGTGCCCATAAACTACGAGCAGTACTTC. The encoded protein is CASSLVPINYEQYF.

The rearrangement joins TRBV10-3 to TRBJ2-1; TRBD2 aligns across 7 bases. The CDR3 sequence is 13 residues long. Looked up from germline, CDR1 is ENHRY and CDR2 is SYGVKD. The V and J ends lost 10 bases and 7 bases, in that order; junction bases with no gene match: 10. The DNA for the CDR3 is TGTGCCACTTCAACGGGGGGTAGTAATGAGCAGTTCTTC. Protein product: CATSTGGSNEQFF.

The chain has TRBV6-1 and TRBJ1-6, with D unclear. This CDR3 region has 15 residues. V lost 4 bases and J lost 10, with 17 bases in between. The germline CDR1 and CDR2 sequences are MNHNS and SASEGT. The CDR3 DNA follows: TGTGCCAGCAGTGCTGGGCCCCCGGCCCCATCACCCCTCCACTTT. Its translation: CASSAGPPAPSPLHF.

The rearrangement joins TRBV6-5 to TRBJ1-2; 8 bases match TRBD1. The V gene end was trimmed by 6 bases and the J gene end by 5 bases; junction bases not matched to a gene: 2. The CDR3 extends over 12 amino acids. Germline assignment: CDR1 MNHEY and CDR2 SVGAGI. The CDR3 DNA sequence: TGTGCCAGCAGCGACAGGGGATATGGCTACACCTTC. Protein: CASSDRGYGYTF.

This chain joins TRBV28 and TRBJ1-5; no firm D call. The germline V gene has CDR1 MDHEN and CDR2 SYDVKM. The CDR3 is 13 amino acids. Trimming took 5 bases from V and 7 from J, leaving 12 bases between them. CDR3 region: CASSQPIGQPQHF. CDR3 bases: TGTGCCAGCAGTCAGCCCATAGGGCAGCCCCAGCATTTT.

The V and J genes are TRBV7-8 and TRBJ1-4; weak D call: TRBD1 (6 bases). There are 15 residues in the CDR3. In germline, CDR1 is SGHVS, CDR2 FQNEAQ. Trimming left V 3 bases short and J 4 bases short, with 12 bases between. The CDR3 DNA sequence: TGTGCCAGCAGCTTCGGACAGTGGAGTAATGAAAAACTGTTTTTT. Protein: CASSFGQWSNEKLFF.

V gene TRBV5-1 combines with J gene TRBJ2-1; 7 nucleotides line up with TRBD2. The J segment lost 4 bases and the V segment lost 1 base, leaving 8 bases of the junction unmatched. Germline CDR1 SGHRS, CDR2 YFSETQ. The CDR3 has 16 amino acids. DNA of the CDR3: TGCGCCAGCAGCTTGCGGCCACTAGCGTCTTACAATGAGCAGTTCTTC. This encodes CASSLRPLASYNEQFF.

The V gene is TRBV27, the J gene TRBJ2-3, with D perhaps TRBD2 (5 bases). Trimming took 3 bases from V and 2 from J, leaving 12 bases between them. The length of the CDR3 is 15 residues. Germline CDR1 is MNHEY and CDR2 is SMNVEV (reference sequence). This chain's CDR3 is CASSFNGDLTDTQYF. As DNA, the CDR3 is TGTGCCAGCAGTTTTAACGGGGATCTCACAGATACGCAGTATTTT.

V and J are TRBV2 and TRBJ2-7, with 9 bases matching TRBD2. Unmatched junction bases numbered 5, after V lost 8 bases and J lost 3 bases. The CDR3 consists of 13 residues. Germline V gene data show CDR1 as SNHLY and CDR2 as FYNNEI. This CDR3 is CASGLAGNYEQYF. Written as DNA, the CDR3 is TGTGCCAGCGGGCTAGCGGGAAACTACGAGCAGTACTTC.

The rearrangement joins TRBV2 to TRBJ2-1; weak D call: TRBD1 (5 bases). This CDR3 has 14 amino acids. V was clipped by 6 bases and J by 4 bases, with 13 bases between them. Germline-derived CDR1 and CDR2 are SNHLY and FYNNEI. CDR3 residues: CASRARGLYNEQFF. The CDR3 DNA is TGTGCCAGCAGGGCTAGGGGCCTTTACAATGAGCAGTTCTTC. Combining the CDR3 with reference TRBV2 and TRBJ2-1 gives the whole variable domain EPEVTQTPSHQVTQMGQEVILRCVPISNHLYFYWYRQILGQKVEFLVSFYNNEISEKSEIFDDQFSVERPDGSNFTLKIRSTKLEDSAMYFCASRARGLYNEQFFGPGTRLTVL.

The CDR3 sequence is CASSPGSGRSGANVLTF. CDR3 in DNA: TGTGCCAGCAGTCCAGGATCAGGGCGCTCTGGGGCCAACGTCCTGACTTTC. The chain is built from TRBV27 and TRBJ2-6, with D perhaps TRBD1 (5 bases). The germline V and J ends were trimmed by 5 bases and 0 bases, with 14 bases remaining between them. The CDR3 contains 17 residues. From germline, CDR1 is MNHEY and CDR2 SMNVEV (reference sequence). Supplemented by reference TRBV27 and TRBJ2-6, the full variable domain reads EAQVTQNPRYLITVTGKKLTVTCSQNMNHEYMSWYRQDPGLGLRQIYYSMNVEVTDKGDVPEGYKVSRKEKRNFPLILESPSPNQTSLYFCASSPGSGRSGANVLTFGAGSRLTVL.

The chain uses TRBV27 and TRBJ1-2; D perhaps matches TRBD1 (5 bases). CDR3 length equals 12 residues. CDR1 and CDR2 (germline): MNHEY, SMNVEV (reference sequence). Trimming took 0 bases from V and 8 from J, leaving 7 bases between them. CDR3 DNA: TGTGCCAGCAGTTTATCGGGGGTCGGCTACACCTTC. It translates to CASSLSGVGYTF.

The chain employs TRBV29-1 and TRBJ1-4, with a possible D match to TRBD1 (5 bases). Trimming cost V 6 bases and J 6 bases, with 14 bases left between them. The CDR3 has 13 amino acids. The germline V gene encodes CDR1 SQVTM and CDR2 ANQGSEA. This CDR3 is CSVYRRYDEKLFF. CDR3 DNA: TGCAGCGTCTACAGGCGGTACGATGAAAAACTGTTTTTT.

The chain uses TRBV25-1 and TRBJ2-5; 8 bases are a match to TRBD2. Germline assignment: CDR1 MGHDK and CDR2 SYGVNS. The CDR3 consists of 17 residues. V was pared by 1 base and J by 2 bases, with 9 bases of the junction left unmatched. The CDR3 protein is CASSEWDLTSGQETQYF. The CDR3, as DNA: TGTGCCAGCAGTGAATGGGACTTAACTAGCGGACAAGAGACCCAGTACTTC.

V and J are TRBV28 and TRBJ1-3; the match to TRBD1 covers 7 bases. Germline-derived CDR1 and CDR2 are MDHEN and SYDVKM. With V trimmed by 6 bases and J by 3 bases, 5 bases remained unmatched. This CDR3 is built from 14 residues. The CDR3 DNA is TGTGCCAGCAGCTTTTACAGGGGTGGAAACACCATATATTTT. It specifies CASSFYRGGNTIYF. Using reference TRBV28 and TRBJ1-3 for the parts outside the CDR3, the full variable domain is DVKVTQSSRYLVKRTGEKVFLECVQDMDHENMFWYRQDPGLGLRLIYFSYDVKMKEKGDIPEGYSVSREKKERFSLILESASTNQTSMYLCASSFYRGGNTIYFGEGSWLTVV.

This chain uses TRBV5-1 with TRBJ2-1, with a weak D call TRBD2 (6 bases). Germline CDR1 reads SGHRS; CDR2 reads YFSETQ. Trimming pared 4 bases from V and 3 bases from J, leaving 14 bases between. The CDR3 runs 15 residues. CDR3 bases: TGCGCCAGCAGCGAACTAGCAACTGACTACAATGAGCAGTTCTTC. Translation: CASSELATDYNEQFF.

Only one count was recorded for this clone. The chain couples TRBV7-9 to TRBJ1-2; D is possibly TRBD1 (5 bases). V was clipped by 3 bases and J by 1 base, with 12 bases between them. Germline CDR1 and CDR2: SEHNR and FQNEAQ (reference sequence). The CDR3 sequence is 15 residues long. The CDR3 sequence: CASSFGLGLNYGYTF. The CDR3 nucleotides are TGTGCCAGCAGCTTTGGCCTGGGACTTAACTATGGCTACACCTTC.